The entry that follows covers one TCR beta chain sequence. This entry comes from a study of blood T cell repertoires in COVID-19. Study in general: Material from acute and convalescent COVID-19 was sourced from the United States, Italy and Spain.

Sequencing used immunoSEQ multiplex PCR; TCRdb keeps in-frame clones, though not all of them. The table has approximately 150,000 clones, around 84% seen once. Self-reported history from a screening survey and questionnaire set each donor's cohort. CDR1 is ENHRY, CDR2 SYGVKD, per germline. The CDR3 contains 13 residues. Unmatched junction bases numbered 7, after V lost 5 bases and J lost 7 bases. The rearrangement links TRBV10-3 to TRBJ2-7, with TRBD1 identical over 8 bases. Input material: PBMCs or T cells enriched from blood (not recorded which). This TCR derives from a man aged 45 to 65 who had recovered from COVID-19. CDR3 loop: CAISSGQGGEQYF. CDR3 nucleotides: TGTGCCATCAGTTCAGGACAGGGAGGAGAGCAGTACTTC.